This T cell receptor beta chain originates from a study of blood T cell repertoires in COVID-19. The wider study: In each case, the material was cDNA or gDNA derived from T cells, B-cell-depleted T cells, or PBMCs.

The CDR3 has 17 residues. V was clipped by 3 bases and J by 4 bases; unmatched bases: 9. Study processing details: Amplification from reference gene primers served as the basis for estimated nucleated cell counts. TCRdb's copy holds only in-frame clones and misses some; the assay was immunoSEQ multiplex PCR. D and trimming were read from the DNA, whereas the V and J calls and clone size are those reported in that table. The profile shows about 210,000 clones, 81% of them singletons. Participants spanned ages roughly 18 to 95 years and resided in around 25 US areas. Researchers sorted participants into cohorts using their self-reported clinical history.

The genes are TRBV23-1 and TRBJ2-5, with 12 bases matching TRBD1. TRBV23-1 is identified as an open reading frame with a role that is uncertain. Specimen: PBMCs or T cells enriched from blood (not recorded which). This clonotype originated in a woman aged 45-65 years with acute COVID-19. The CDR3 DNA reads as TGCGCCAGCAGTCAGACCGGGACAGGGGGCCTTTCAGAGACCCAGTACTTC. Translation: CASSQTGTGGLSETQYF.